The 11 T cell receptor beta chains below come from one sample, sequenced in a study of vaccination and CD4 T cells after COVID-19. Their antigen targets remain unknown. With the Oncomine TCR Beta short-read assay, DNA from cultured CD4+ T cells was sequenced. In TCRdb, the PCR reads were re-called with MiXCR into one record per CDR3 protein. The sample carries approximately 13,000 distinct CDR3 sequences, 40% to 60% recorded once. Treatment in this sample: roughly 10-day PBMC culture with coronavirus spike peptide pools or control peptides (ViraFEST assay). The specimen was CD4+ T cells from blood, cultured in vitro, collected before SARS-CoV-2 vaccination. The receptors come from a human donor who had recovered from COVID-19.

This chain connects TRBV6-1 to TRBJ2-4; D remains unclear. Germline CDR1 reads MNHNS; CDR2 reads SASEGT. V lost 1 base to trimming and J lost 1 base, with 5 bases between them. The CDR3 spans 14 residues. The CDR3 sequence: CASSEGVAKNIQYF. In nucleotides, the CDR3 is TGTGCCAGCAGTGAAGGGGTGGCCAAAAACATTCAGTACTTC.

The CDR3 is CASSIARGSKYQETQYF. The CDR3 bases are TGTGCCAGTAGTATAGCCCGAGGCAGCAAGTACCAAGAGACCCAGTACTTC. The chain couples TRBV19 to TRBJ2-5, with no clear D. The CDR3 consists of 17 residues. Trimming took off 1 base at V and 0 bases at J, with 15 bases between the two ends. Per germline, CDR1 LNHDA and CDR2 SQIVND (reference sequence).

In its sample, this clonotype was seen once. Here the CDR3 DNA reads TGTGCCTGGAGTAGGCAGGGGCTCGGAGACTATGGCTACACCTTC. Amino acid sequence: CAWSRQGLGDYGYTF. The chain is built from TRBV30 and TRBJ1-2, with D possibly TRBD1 on 6 matching bases. The V end lost 2 bases, the J end lost 3 bases, and 16 bases lay between the germline ends. This CDR3 is built from 15 residues. Germline V gene lookup returns CDR1 GTSNPN and CDR2 SVGIG (reference sequence).

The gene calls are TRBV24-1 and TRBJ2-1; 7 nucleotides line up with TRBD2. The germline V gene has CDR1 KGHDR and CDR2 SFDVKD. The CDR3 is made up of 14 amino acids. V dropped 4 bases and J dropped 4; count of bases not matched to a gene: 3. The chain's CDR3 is CATSEPGGYNEQFF. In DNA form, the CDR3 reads TGTGCCACCAGTGAACCGGGGGGTTACAATGAGCAGTTCTTC.

The CDR3 DNA sequence: TGTGCCACCAGCACGATGACGACGTATAGCAATCAGCCCCAGCATTTT. Encoded protein: CATSTMTTYSNQPQHF. The genes are TRBV15 and TRBJ1-5; the D is unclear. Per germline, CDR1 LNHNV and CDR2 YYDKDF (reference sequence). The CDR3 contains 16 residues. V lost 4 bases to trimming and J lost 0 bases, with 13 bases between them.

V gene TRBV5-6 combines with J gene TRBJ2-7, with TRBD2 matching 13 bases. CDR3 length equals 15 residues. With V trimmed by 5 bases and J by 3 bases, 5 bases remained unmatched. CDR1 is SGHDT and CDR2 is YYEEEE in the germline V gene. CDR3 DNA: TGTGCCAGCAGTCTACTAGCGGGAGGGATCTACGAGCAGTACTTC. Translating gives CASSLLAGGIYEQYF.

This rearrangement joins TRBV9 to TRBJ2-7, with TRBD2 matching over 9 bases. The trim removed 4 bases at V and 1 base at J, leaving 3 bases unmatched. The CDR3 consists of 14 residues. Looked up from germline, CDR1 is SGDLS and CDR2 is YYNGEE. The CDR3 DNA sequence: TGTGCCAGCAGCACCCTAGCGGGGTCCTACGAGCAGTACTTC. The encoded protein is CASSTLAGSYEQYF. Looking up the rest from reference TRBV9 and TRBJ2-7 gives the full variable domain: DSGVTQTPKHLITATGQRVTLRCSPRSGDLSVYWYQQSLDQGLQFLIQYYNGEERAKGNILERFSAQQFPDLHSELNLSSLELGDSALYFCASSTLAGSYEQYFGPGTRLTVT.

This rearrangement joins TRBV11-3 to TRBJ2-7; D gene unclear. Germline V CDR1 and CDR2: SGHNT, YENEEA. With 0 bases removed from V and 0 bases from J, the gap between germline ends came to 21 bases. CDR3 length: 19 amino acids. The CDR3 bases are TGTGCCAGCAGCTTAGACGGTGTTACGGCAAGTGGGTACTCCTACGAGCAGTACTTC. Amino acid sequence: CASSLDGVTASGYSYEQYF.

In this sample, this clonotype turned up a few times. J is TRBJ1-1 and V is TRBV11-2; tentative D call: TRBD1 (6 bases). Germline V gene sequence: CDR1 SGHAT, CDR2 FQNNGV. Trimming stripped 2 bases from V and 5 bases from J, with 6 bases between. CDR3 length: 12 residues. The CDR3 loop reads CASSLQGTEAFF. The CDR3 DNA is TGTGCCAGCAGCTTACAGGGGACTGAAGCTTTCTTT.

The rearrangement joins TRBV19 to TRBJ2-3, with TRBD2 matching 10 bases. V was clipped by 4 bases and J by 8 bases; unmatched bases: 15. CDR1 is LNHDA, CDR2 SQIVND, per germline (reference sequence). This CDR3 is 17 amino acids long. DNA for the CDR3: TGTGCCAGTAGTAGCGCCAATGCCGGGACTAGCGAAGGTACGCAGTATTTT. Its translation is CASSSANAGTSEGTQYF.

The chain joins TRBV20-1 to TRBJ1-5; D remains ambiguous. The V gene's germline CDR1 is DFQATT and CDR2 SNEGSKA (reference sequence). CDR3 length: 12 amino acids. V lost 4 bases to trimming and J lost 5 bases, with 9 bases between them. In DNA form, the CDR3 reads TGCAGTGCTAACGGGCGGGATCAGCCCCAGCATTTT. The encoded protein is CSANGRDQPQHF.